The next 7 T cell receptor beta chains were all read from a single sample in a study of shared clonotypes between healthy human individuals. Measured with immunoSEQ multiplex PCR; TCRdb has only the in-frame clones, and not every one. The sample includes about 2.3 million clones, 80% to 95% seen only once; the top ten take approximately 0.39%. Sequenced: naive CD4+ T cells from PBMCs. Subset denoted: CD45RA+ positively selected. The receptors stem from a man between 18 and 29 years old in good health. Some clones in this sample may be carry-over from other donors' samples.

The rearrangement joins TRBV19 to TRBJ2-5; no definite D call. Germline assignment: CDR1 LNHDA and CDR2 SQIVND (reference sequence). The CDR3 totals 14 residues. Between the trimmed V and J ends, which lost 10 bases and 0 bases, there was a span of 15 bases. Here the CDR3 reads CATPTDRHQETQYF. The CDR3 DNA reads as TGTGCCACCCCAACAGACCGGCACCAAGAGACCCAGTACTTC. Combining the CDR3 with reference TRBV19 and TRBJ2-5 gives the whole variable domain DGGITQSPKYLFRKEGQNVTLSCEQNLNHDAMYWYRQDPGQGLRLIYYSQIVNDFQKGDIAEGYSVSREKKESFPLTVTSAQKNPTAFYLCATPTDRHQETQYFGPGTRLLVL.

On this clone: This specimen includes other DNA sequences encoding the same CDR3. The J gene is TRBJ1-1, the V gene TRBV7-3, with TRBD1 as a possible D gene (6 bases). Germline values: CDR1 SGHTA, CDR2 FQGTGA. The germline V and J ends were trimmed by 6 bases and 0 bases, with 11 bases remaining between them. The CDR3 sequence is 14 residues long. CDR3 sequence: CASSLQGLNTEAFF. The DNA of the CDR3 is TGTGCCAGCAGTTTACAGGGTTTGAACACTGAAGCTTTCTTT.

As DNA, the CDR3 is TGCGCCAGCAGCTTGCGGGGACAGGAGAGATCCTACGAGCAGTACTTC. Amino acid sequence: CASSLRGQERSYEQYF. The rearrangement links TRBV5-1 to TRBJ2-7; 8 bases fit TRBD1. V trimming: 1 base; J trimming: 1 base; junction bases outside the gene matches: 7. This CDR3 contains 16 residues. Per germline, CDR1 SGHRS and CDR2 YFSETQ.

This clone was counted only a few times. The chain carries TRBV7-2 and TRBJ1-2; TRBD1 matches at 9 bases. The CDR3 consists of 13 residues. The V segment lost 3 bases and the J segment 5 bases; nucleotides outside the gene matches: 1. Germline V CDR1 and CDR2: SGHTA, FQGNSA. CDR3 loop: CASSFGTGYGYTF. The DNA for the CDR3 is TGTGCCAGCAGCTTCGGGACAGGGTATGGCTACACCTTC.

V and J are TRBV28 and TRBJ1-2; D is unclear. The CDR3 is 16 amino acids. CDR1 and CDR2 (germline): MDHEN, SYDVKM. With 4 bases removed from V and 2 bases from J, the gap between germline ends came to 17 bases. In nucleotides, the CDR3 is TGTGCCAGCAGTTGGACTTACTTCGTAACCAACTATGGCTACACCTTC. Its translation: CASSWTYFVTNYGYTF.

V is TRBV28 and J is TRBJ2-7; a weak D match, TRBD2 (6 bases). Germline CDR1 is MDHEN and CDR2 is SYDVKM. V dropped 8 bases and J dropped 0 bases, with 14 bases sitting between them. The CDR3 runs to 14 residues. This CDR3 is CASLRRELSYEQYF. The CDR3 DNA reads TGTGCCAGCCTCCGGAGGGAACTCTCCTACGAGCAGTACTTC. Full variable domain (outside the CDR3, taken from reference TRBV28 and TRBJ2-7): DVKVTQSSRYLVKRTGEKVFLECVQDMDHENMFWYRQDPGLGLRLIYFSYDVKMKEKGDIPEGYSVSREKKERFSLILESASTNQTSMYLCASLRRELSYEQYFGPGTRLTVT.

This chain connects TRBV25-1 to TRBJ2-7; D uncertain. Germline V CDR1 and CDR2: MGHDK, SYGVNS. V shed 3 bases and J shed 3 bases, with 6 bases lying between them. The CDR3 consists of 12 residues. In DNA form, the CDR3 reads TGTGCCAGCAGTGATCCCGGCTACGAGCAGTACTTC. It encodes CASSDPGYEQYF.